Below are 8 T cell receptor beta chains sequenced from a single sample in a study of monozygotic twins with inflammatory bowel disease. TCRdb reprocessed the 5' RACE reads, keeping one entry per CDR3 protein, no DNA. There are approximately 390,000 distinct CDR3 sequences in the sample, with 2% to 3% held by the top ten. The sequencing sample was made of blood. These TCRs come from a human donor with ulcerative colitis or Crohn's disease, or a healthy co-twin of an affected twin (not recorded which).

This sequence joins TRBV5-1 and TRBJ2-1; TCRdb calls TRBD1, which cannot be checked without DNA. There are 11 residues in the CDR3. Germline CDR1 reads SGHRS; CDR2 reads YFSETQ. CDR3 sequence reads: CASRRGEEQFF.

The genes are TRBV28 and TRBJ1-2. CDR3 size: 12 residues. CDR1 and CDR2 (germline): MDHEN, SYDVKM. The CDR3 protein is CASSFAFGGYTF.

CDR3 loop: CASSATGFAEQYF. V and J are TRBV5-1 and TRBJ2-7; TCRdb selects TRBD1, and the lack of DNA leaves this call unchecked. Germline V gives CDR1 SGHRS, CDR2 YFSETQ. The length of the CDR3 is 13 residues. Full variable domain (remainder filled in from reference TRBV5-1 and TRBJ2-7): KAGVTQTPRYLIKTRGQQVTLSCSPISGHRSVSWYQQTPGQGLQFLFEYFSETQRNKGNFPGRFSGRQFSNSRSEMNVSTLELGDSALYLCASSATGFAEQYFGPGTRLTVT.

CDR3 protein: CASGMSGGEYNEQFF. The chain joins TRBV7-3 to TRBJ2-1; TCRdb indicates TRBD1, and absent DNA this call remains unverified. This CDR3 has 15 amino acids. The germline gives CDR1 SGHTA, CDR2 FQGTGA.

The chain employs TRBV2 and TRBJ2-1; the D call from TCRdb, TRBD2, cannot be confirmed without DNA. Per the germline V gene, CDR1 is SNHLY and CDR2 is FYNNEI. The CDR3 contains 18 residues. CDR3 in amino acids: CASSEGLLVAGGYNEQFF.

The chain is built from TRBV4-2 and TRBJ2-3; with no DNA, the TCRdb D assignment of TRBD2 cannot be verified. The CDR3 has 16 residues. Germline V lookup: CDR1 LGHNA, CDR2 YNFKEQ. The chain's CDR3 is CASSQRLAGVVDTQYF.

The chain is built from TRBV9 and TRBJ2-2; lacking DNA, the TRBD1 call made by TCRdb goes unchecked. Germline CDR1 reads SGDLS; CDR2 reads YYNGEE. This CDR3 has 16 amino acids. The CDR3 is CASSVSGTANTGELFF.

V and J are TRBV7-9 and TRBJ2-5; checking the TCRdb D call of TRBD2 is not possible without DNA. CDR3 length: 13 residues. Germline loops: CDR1 SEHNR, CDR2 FQNEAQ (reference sequence). CDR3 region: CASSPEREETRYF.